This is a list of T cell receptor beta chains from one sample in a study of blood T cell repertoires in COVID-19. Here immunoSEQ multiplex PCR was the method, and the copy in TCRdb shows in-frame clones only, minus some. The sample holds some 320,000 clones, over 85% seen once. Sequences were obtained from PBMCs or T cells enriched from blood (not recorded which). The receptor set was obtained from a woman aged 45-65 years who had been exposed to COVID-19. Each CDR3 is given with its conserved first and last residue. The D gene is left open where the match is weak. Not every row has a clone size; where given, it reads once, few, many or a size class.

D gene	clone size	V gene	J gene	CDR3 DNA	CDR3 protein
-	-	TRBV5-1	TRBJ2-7	TGCGCCAGCAGCGGGTGGGGGGACGAGCAGTACTTC	CASSGWGDEQYF
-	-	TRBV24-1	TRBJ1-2	TGTGCCACCAGTGATATAGGGGCAGGAAACTATGGCTACACCTTC	CATSDIGAGNYGYTF
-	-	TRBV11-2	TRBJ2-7	TGTGCCAGCAGCCCTGAAGCAGCGCAATTGGAGCAGTACTTC	CASSPEAAQLEQYF
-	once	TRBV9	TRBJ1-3	TGTGCCAGCAGTTTCGGGGTTGCGGAAGGAAACACCATATATTTT	CASSFGVAEGNTIYF
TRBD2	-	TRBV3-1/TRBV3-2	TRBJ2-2	TGTGCCAGCAGCCAGACTAGCGGGGGGGCAGCCGGGGAGCTGTTTTTT	CASSQTSGGAAGELFF
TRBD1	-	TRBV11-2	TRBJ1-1	TGTGCCAGCAGCACTGGGGACAGGGACCCTTTCTTT	CASSTGDRDPFF
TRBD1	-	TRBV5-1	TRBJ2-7	TGCGCCAGCAGCTACGGGACAGGGAGGGAGCAGTACTTC	CASSYGTGREQYF
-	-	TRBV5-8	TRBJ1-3	TGTGCCAGCAGCACGACAGGAAACACCATATATTTT	CASSTTGNTIYF
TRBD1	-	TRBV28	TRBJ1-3	TGTGCCAGCAGGGGAACCGACAGGGGCTCTGGAAACACCATATATTTT	CASRGTDRGSGNTIYF
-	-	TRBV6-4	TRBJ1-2	TGTGCCAGCAGTGACCGCGGGGACCATTATGGCTACACCTTC	CASSDRGDHYGYTF
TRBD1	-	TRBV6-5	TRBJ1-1	TGTGCCAGCAGTAACGGGACAGGGGGCTTCACTGAAGCTTTCTTT	CASSNGTGGFTEAFF
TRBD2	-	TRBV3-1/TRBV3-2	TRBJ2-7	TGTGCCAGCAGCCAAGCTAGCGGGGGCACTTACGAGCAGTACTTC	CASSQASGGTYEQYF
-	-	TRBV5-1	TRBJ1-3	TGCGCCAGCAGCTTAACGACCGGGAATCGAAACACCATATATTTT	CASSLTTGNRNTIYF
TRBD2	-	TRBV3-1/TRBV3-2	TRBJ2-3	TGTGCCAGCAGCCGCCATACTAGCGGGGGGCCCACAGATACGCAGTATTTT	CASSRHTSGGPTDTQYF
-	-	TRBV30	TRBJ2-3	TGTGCCACCGCCGGGGTCCATACGCAGTATTTT	CATAGVHTQYF
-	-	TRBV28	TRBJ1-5	TGTGCCAGCAGTTTAGAGGGTTTTGGCAATCAGCCCCAGCATTTT	CASSLEGFGNQPQHF
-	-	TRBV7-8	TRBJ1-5	TGTGCCAGCAGCTTTACCGCATCAGCCCAGCATTTT	CASSFTASAQHF
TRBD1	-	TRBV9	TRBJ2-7	TGTGCCAGCAGCGTAGCTGGGACAGGGGCCACCTACGAGCAGTACTTC	CASSVAGTGATYEQYF
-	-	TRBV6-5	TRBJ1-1	TGTGCCAGCACCCTTGCGCCAGCGATCAACACTGAAGCTTTCTTT	CASTLAPAINTEAFF
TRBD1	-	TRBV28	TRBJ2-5	TGTGCCAGCGGACAGGGGGCGCAGGGGCACTTC	CASGQGAQGHF
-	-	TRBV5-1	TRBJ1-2	TGCGCCAGCAGCTCGGGAGGGCAGGGTGGCTACACCTTC	CASSSGGQGGYTF
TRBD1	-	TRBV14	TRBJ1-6	TGTGCCAGCAGCCAGACAGGGAGGAATTCACCCCTCCACTTT	CASSQTGRNSPLHF
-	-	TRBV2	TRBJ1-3	TGTGCCAGCACCACGGGCAGGGGCGCGGGAAACACCATATATTTT	CASTTGRGAGNTIYF
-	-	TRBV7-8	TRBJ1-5	TGTGCCAGCAGCCCGAACACCTATCAGCCCCAGCATTTT	CASSPNTYQPQHF
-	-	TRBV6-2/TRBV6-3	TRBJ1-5	TGTGCCAGCAGCTTTACGAGACAGCCCCAGCATTTT	CASSFTRQPQHF
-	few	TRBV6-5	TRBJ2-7	TGTGCCAGCAGGAGGTTTTCCTACGAGCAGTACTTC	CASRRFSYEQYF
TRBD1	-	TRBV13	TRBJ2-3	TGTGCCAGCAGCGACAGGACAGGGTCCTGGAACACAGATACGCAGTATTTT	CASSDRTGSWNTDTQYF
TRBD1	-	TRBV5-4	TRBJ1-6	TGTGCCAGCAGCTCCGGCGGGACAGGAGCCGATAATTCACCCCTCCACTTT	CASSSGGTGADNSPLHF
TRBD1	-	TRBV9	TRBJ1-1	TGTGCCAGCAGCGTAACCGTGACAGGGGATGACACTGAAGCTTTCTTT	CASSVTVTGDDTEAFF
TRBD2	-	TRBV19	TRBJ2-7	TGTGCCAGTAGTACATCCGCGGGGGCCTACGAGCAGTACTTC	CASSTSAGAYEQYF
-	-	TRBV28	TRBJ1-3	TGTGCCAGCAGATTATCAGGTTCTGGAAACACCATATATTTT	CASRLSGSGNTIYF
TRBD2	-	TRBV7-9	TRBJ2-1	TGTGCCAGCAGCCCAACTGGACTAGCGGGGTCCTACAATGAGCAGTTCTTC	CASSPTGLAGSYNEQFF
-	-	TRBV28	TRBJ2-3	TGTGCCAGCAGTTTACGGGGGATGATCACAGATACGCAGTATTTT	CASSLRGMITDTQYF
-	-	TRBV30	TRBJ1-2	TGTGCCTGGAGTACAGGAAACTATGGCTACACCTTC	CAWSTGNYGYTF
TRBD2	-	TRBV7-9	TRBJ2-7	TGTGCCAGCAGCCTAACAACGACTAGCGGCGCGTTAGAGCAGTACTTC	CASSLTTTSGALEQYF
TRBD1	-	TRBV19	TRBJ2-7	TGTGCCAGTAGGGGGGACAGCTCCTACGAGCAGTACTTC	CASRGDSSYEQYF
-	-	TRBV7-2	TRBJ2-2	TGTGCCAGCAGCTTAGGACAGACTACCGGGGAGCTGTTTTTT	CASSLGQTTGELFF
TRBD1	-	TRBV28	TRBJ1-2	TGTGCCAGCAGTACGGGACAGGGTAATATCCATGGCTACACCTTC	CASSTGQGNIHGYTF
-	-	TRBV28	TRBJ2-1	TGTGCCAGCTTAAGTCCCGTCAACCCAGGCCTCTACAATGAGCAGTTCTTC	CASLSPVNPGLYNEQFF
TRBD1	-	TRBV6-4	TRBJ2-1	TGTGCCAGCAGTGACTCGAACAGGGGTTCCTACAATGAGCAGTTCTTC	CASSDSNRGSYNEQFF
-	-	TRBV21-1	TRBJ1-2	TGTGCCAGCAGCAAAGTCGGGGATAACTATGGCTACACCTTC	CASSKVGDNYGYTF
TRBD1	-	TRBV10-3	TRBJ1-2	TGTGCCATCAGTGAGTCAGGGGGCAAATATGGCTACACCTTC	CAISESGGKYGYTF
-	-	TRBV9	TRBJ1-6	TGTGCCAGCAGCGTAGTAGGGACTAAGAATTCACCCCTCCACTTT	CASSVVGTKNSPLHF
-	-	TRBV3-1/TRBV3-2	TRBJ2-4	TGTGCCAGCAGCCCTAGCAACCTAGCCAAAAACATTCAGTACTTC	CASSPSNLAKNIQYF
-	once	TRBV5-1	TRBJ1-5	TGCGCCAGCAGCTTGTTATCAGGGGCCGAATCGAATCAGCCCCAGCATTTT	CASSLLSGAESNQPQHF
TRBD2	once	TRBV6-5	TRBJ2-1	TGTGCCAGCAGAAATCCTAGCGGATCCTACAATGAGCAGTTCTTC	CASRNPSGSYNEQFF
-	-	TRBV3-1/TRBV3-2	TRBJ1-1	TGTGCCAGCAGCCAAACGGGGGGGGTGAACACTGAAGCTTTCTTT	CASSQTGGVNTEAFF
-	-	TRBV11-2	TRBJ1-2	TGTGCCAGCAGCTTAGGGGGGGGTCCCTATGGCTACACCTTC	CASSLGGGPYGYTF
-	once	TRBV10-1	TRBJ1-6	TGCGCCAGCTGCCTGGGACACGGATGGGGTTCCTATAATTCACCCCTCCACTTT	CASCLGHGWGSYNSPLHF
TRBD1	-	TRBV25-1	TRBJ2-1	TGTGCCAGCAAGGACAGGGGGCGTGAGCAGTTCTTC	CASKDRGREQFF
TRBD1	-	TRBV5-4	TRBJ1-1	TGTGCCAGCAGTGGGACAGGGGGTATGAACACTGAAGCTTTCTTT	CASSGTGGMNTEAFF
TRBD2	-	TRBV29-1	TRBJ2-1	TGCAGCGTTGAGGGGAGGGTCCTAGCCAATGAGCAGTTCTTC	CSVEGRVLANEQFF